This TCR beta chain was documented in a study of blood T cells in healthy people across ages. Study-level results: Researchers said unsorted PBMCs prevented a conclusive naive versus antigen-experienced comparison. Unknown donor CMV status possibly confounded expanded clonotype changes.

The CDR3 covers 14 residues. V lost 4 bases, J lost 9 bases, and 16 bases lay in between. Looked up from germline, CDR1 is LNHDA and CDR2 is SQIVND (reference sequence). A sample-barcoded 5' primer and a J-beta primer mix were used in a second PCR of about 7 to 12 cycles. TCRdb processed the 5' RACE reads anew with MiXCR; each CDR3 protein has one entry. The sample lists about 570,000 distinct CDR3 sequences, roughly a quarter occurring once. Roughly 10 milliliters was the volume of peripheral blood drawn from each donor. Total RNA was isolated from each sample in quantities of at least 5.5 micrograms. The sample holds a few counts of this clonotype. Its antigen is not identified.

The chain is built from TRBV19 and TRBJ2-1; a possible D gene is TRBD2 (7 bases). Sequencing was done on a sample of blood. This TCR derives from a woman between 65 and 79 years old in good health. The CDR3 spells CASSSGGGFGEQFF. The DNA of the CDR3 is TGTGCCAGTAGTAGTGGCGGGGGCTTCGGTGAGCAGTTCTTC.